The sequence of this T cell receptor beta chain was determined in a study of shared clonotypes between healthy human individuals. Study results and caveats: Clonotypes not shared had lower generation probabilities than those common to all four donors. Though the depth was large, rarefaction showed that sorted-subset sequencing was incomplete. Naive CD4 clonotype sharing across several donors was about 5%.

Trimming cost V 8 bases and J 0 bases, with 11 bases left between them. Germline values: CDR1 MDHEN, CDR2 SYDVKM. The CDR3 is 14 amino acids. Only Caucasian adults living in Nashville, Tennessee served as donors. Details on this clone: Its antigen is as yet unknown.

Some clones are missing from TCRdb's copy, which holds only in-frame ones; the method was immunoSEQ multiplex PCR. The sample lists over 1.4 million clones; roughly 97% were seen once. This sequence originates from a man between 25 and 39 years old in good health. The rearrangement uses TRBV28 and TRBJ2-4, with D tentatively TRBD1 (5 bases). The source material was naive CD4+ T cells sorted from blood. Subset of the sample: CD45RA+ positively selected. CDR3 nucleotide sequence: TGTGCCAGCGCCCGACAGCTAGCCAAAAACATTCAGTACTTC. It specifies CASARQLAKNIQYF. Full variable domain (remainder filled in from reference TRBV28 and TRBJ2-4): DVKVTQSSRYLVKRTGEKVFLECVQDMDHENMFWYRQDPGLGLRLIYFSYDVKMKEKGDIPEGYSVSREKKERFSLILESASTNQTSMYLCASARQLAKNIQYFGAGTRLSVL.